These 26 T cell receptor beta chains originate from one sample sequenced in a study of radiotherapy plus CTLA-4 blockade in lung cancer. The table came from immunoSEQ multiplex PCR; TCRdb's copy has only in-frame clones and leaves some out. The table has around 100,000 clones, 65% to 85% seen once. Specimen: peripheral blood, collected from a patient treated with radiotherapy plus ipilimumab. The receptors were sampled from a human donor with non-small cell lung cancer who had a partial response to radiotherapy plus ipilimumab. Some clones in this sample may be carry-over from other donors' samples.

The chain recombines TRBV18 with TRBJ1-5; D remains unclear. Per the germline V gene, CDR1 is KGHSH and CDR2 is LQKENI. The CDR3 loop spans 16 amino acids. Trimming left V 2 bases short and J 3 bases short, with 14 bases between. The CDR3 DNA reads as TGTGCCAGCTCACCAGAAACGGGAACCTCCAATCAGCCCCAGCATTTT. Translating gives CASSPETGTSNQPQHF. Together with reference TRBV18 and TRBJ1-5, the CDR3 gives the full variable domain: NAGVMQNPRHLVRRRGQEARLRCSPMKGHSHVYWYRQLPEEGLKFMVYLQKENIIDESGMPKERFSAEFPKEGPSILRIQQVVRGDSAAYFCASSPETGTSNQPQHFGDGTRLSIL.

The chain is built from TRBV29-1 and TRBJ2-2; 12 bases agree with TRBD2. With 3 bases clipped from V and 5 bases from J, the junction kept 4 bases outside the gene matches. Per the germline V gene, CDR1 is SQVTM and CDR2 is ANQGSEA. The CDR3 totals 15 residues. For the CDR3, the DNA is TGCAGCGTTGATCGGCTAGCGGGAGGGACCGGGGAGCTGTTTTTT. It translates to CSVDRLAGGTGELFF.

This clone appeared once. V is TRBV13 and J is TRBJ2-1; 7 bases fit TRBD2. This CDR3 comprises 16 residues. Germline trimming cut 2 bases from V and 4 bases from J; bases unmatched to any gene: 8. Germline CDR1 PRHDT, CDR2 FYEKMQ (reference sequence). Here the CDR3 DNA reads TGTGCCAGCAGCTTATCAGCGGGCGGGGGATACAATGAGCAGTTCTTC. It translates to CASSLSAGGGYNEQFF.

The chain has TRBV20-1 and TRBJ2-1; possibly TRBD2 for D (6 bases). Trimming stripped 5 bases from V and 9 bases from J, with 11 bases between. CDR3 length: 11 residues. The germline V gene encodes CDR1 DFQATT and CDR2 SNEGSKA (reference sequence). CDR3 in amino acids: CSAASVTEQFF. CDR3 coding DNA: TGCAGTGCTGCTAGCGTTACTGAGCAGTTCTTC.

This clone was seen once. CDR3 in amino acids: CASSPLTPGEQYF. Here the CDR3 DNA reads TGTGCCAGCTCACCACTGACTCCCGGCGAGCAGTACTTC. The V call is TRBV18, the J call TRBJ2-5; D is uncertain. The J call is uncertain, as TRBJ2-7 better fits the DNA end. There are 13 residues in the CDR3. CDR1 is KGHSH, CDR2 LQKENI, per germline.

The sample holds one count of this clone. This sequence joins TRBV5-1 and TRBJ1-4; TRBD1 agrees at 7 bases. The CDR3 covers 15 residues. The germline V gene encodes CDR1 SGHRS and CDR2 YFSETQ. Trimming removed 2 bases from V and 6 bases from J; junction bases left unmatched: 7. Here the CDR3 DNA reads TGCGCCAGCAGCTTCCAGGGGGGAGTGGATGAAAAACTGTTTTTT. It is translated as CASSFQGGVDEKLFF.

V usage is TRBV5-4 and J usage is TRBJ2-7; no clear D. V lost 3 bases, J lost 2 bases, and 12 bases lay in between. The length of the CDR3 is 14 residues. Looked up from germline, CDR1 is SGHNT and CDR2 is YYREEE (reference sequence). The CDR3 loop reads CASSSRPGTYEQYF. The DNA for the CDR3 is TGTGCCAGCAGCTCGCGGCCCGGTACCTACGAGCAGTACTTC.

This chain links TRBV19 with TRBJ2-5, with 8 bases fitting TRBD1. V was clipped by 7 bases and J by 9 bases; unmatched bases: 25. CDR3 length: 18 amino acids. CDR1 is LNHDA and CDR2 is SQIVND in the germline V gene (reference sequence). CDR3 amino acids: CASIGNTPGTGLRGAQYF. The CDR3 nucleotides read TGTGCCAGTATTGGGAATACTCCCGGGACAGGCCTCCGTGGGGCCCAGTACTTC.

J is TRBJ1-4 and V is TRBV7-2; 7 bases map to TRBD1. The CDR3 totals 14 residues. Trimming removed 5 bases from V and 8 bases from J; junction bases left unmatched: 8. Germline assignment: CDR1 SGHTA and CDR2 FQGNSA. The CDR3 region has the DNA TGTGCCAGCAGCAAGGGGGCAGGGGAGGAAAAACTGTTTTTT. Translated: CASSKGAGEEKLFF.

The chain joins TRBV10-3 to TRBJ2-5; 8 nucleotides line up with TRBD2. The germline CDR1 and CDR2 sequences are ENHRY and SYGVKD. V shed 10 bases and J 2 bases; nucleotides not matched to a gene: 9. CDR3 length: 14 amino acids. CDR3 nucleotide sequence: TGTGCCACCGGGCCAGCGGGAGTGCAAGAGACCCAGTACTTC. It encodes CATGPAGVQETQYF.

The chain joins TRBV29-1 to TRBJ1-2, with D perhaps matching TRBD1 (5 bases). V gave up 5 bases and J gave up 1 base, with 14 bases separating them. Per germline, CDR1 SQVTM and CDR2 ANQGSEA. The CDR3 loop spans 14 amino acids. For the CDR3, the DNA is TGCAGCGTTCGGCAGGGCGTCGGTAACTATGGCTACACCTTC. Residues: CSVRQGVGNYGYTF.

The chain employs TRBV5-1 and TRBJ1-2, with D maybe TRBD1 (6 bases). Trimming shortened V by 1 base and J by 4 bases, and 14 bases separated the two germline ends. CDR1 and CDR2 (germline): SGHRS, YFSETQ. The CDR3 consists of 15 residues. CDR3 loop: CASSLQQGGTYGYTF. CDR3 in DNA: TGCGCCAGCAGCTTGCAACAGGGAGGGACCTATGGCTACACCTTC.

This clone was recorded once. The V gene is TRBV5-4, the J gene TRBJ2-1; the match to TRBD1 covers 7 bases. The CDR3 loop spans 15 amino acids. Germline trimming cut 4 bases from V and 1 base from J; bases unmatched to any gene: 5. Germline loops: CDR1 SGHNT, CDR2 YYREEE (reference sequence). The CDR3 loop is CASSAEDRSYNEQFF. As DNA, the CDR3 is TGTGCCAGCAGCGCGGAGGACAGGTCCTACAATGAGCAGTTCTTC.

The rearrangement links TRBV4-2 to TRBJ2-3; 12 nucleotides match TRBD2. V gave up 0 bases and J gave up 6 bases; unmatched junction bases: 10. Germline CDR1 is LGHNA and CDR2 is YNFKEQ. CDR3 size: 18 residues. DNA for the CDR3: TGTGCCAGCAGCCAAGACCAACTAGCGGGAGGTCGCGGGGATACGCAGTATTTT. Translated: CASSQDQLAGGRGDTQYF.

This chain uses TRBV29-1 with TRBJ2-1; D perhaps matches TRBD2 (5 bases). V was cut by 8 bases and J by 4 bases, with 9 bases left in between. Germline V gives CDR1 SQVTM, CDR2 ANQGSEA. The CDR3 extends over 11 amino acids. In nucleotides, the CDR3 is TGCAGCACAGCGGTTTACAATGAGCAGTTCTTC. Its translation is CSTAVYNEQFF.

This chain joins TRBV5-1 and TRBJ1-2; 7 bases match TRBD1. Trimming took 4 bases from V and 7 from J; bases not matched to a gene: 13. The CDR3 has 15 residues. Germline V gives CDR1 SGHRS, CDR2 YFSETQ. The CDR3 protein is CASSPTRGGAGGYTF. The CDR3 bases are TGCGCCAGCAGCCCAACGAGAGGGGGCGCCGGTGGCTACACCTTC.

A word on this clone: Distinct nucleotide sequences in the sample also encode this CDR3. The CDR3 sequence: CASSPGQGNTEAFF. The CDR3 region has the DNA TGTGCCAGCTCACCCGGACAGGGGAACACTGAAGCTTTCTTT. The V gene is TRBV18, the J gene TRBJ1-1; 8 nucleotides align to TRBD1. From germline, CDR1 is KGHSH and CDR2 LQKENI. V lost 3 bases and J lost 1; bases outside the gene matches: 1. The CDR3 sequence is 14 residues long.

V gene TRBV4-1 combines with J gene TRBJ1-2; no definite D call. Trimming shortened V by 4 bases and J by 3 bases, and 12 bases separated the two germline ends. This CDR3 is built from 14 residues. The germline CDR1 and CDR2 sequences are MGHRA and YSYEKL. The DNA for the CDR3 is TGCGCCAGCAGCCGCGGGAGGCGCGACTATGGCTACACCTTC. This codes for CASSRGRRDYGYTF.

Regarding this clone: Other DNA variants within this sample encode the same CDR3. The V and J genes are TRBV10-2 and TRBJ2-2; D might be TRBD2 (6 bases). V lost 7 bases and J 6 bases, leaving 15 bases between the germline ends. CDR1 and CDR2 from the germline V gene are WSHSY and SAAADI. The CDR3 consists of 14 residues. This chain's CDR3 is CASKTGGTAGELFF. The CDR3, as DNA: TGCGCCAGCAAAACCGGCGGGACGGCCGGGGAGCTGTTTTTT.

The chain links TRBV29-1 to TRBJ1-4; TRBD1 aligns across 11 bases. Trimming cost V 6 bases and J 3 bases; bases outside gene matches: 6. Germline values: CDR1 SQVTM, CDR2 ANQGSEA. This CDR3 has 15 residues. The CDR3 region is CSVGTGGSSNEKLFF. DNA for the CDR3: TGCAGCGTGGGGACAGGGGGGTCGTCTAATGAAAAACTGTTTTTT.

The chain employs TRBV28 and TRBJ2-1, with D perhaps matching TRBD2 (7 bases). The CDR3 is 16 amino acids. From germline, CDR1 is MDHEN and CDR2 SYDVKM. Deletions cut 4 bases from V and 4 bases from J, with 17 bases between. CDR3 amino acids: CASSSPGLRGYNEQFF. CDR3 in DNA: TGTGCCAGCAGTTCTCCGGGACTAAGGGGGTACAATGAGCAGTTCTTC.

This chain connects TRBV7-9 to TRBJ2-3, with D possibly matching TRBD2 (5 bases). Trimming shortened V by 1 base and J by 6 bases, and 11 bases separated the two germline ends. This CDR3 contains 14 residues. From germline, CDR1 is SEHNR and CDR2 FQNEAQ (reference sequence). Written as DNA, the CDR3 is TGTGCCAGCAGCTTAGAGGACTTTCCCGATACGCAGTATTTT. As protein: CASSLEDFPDTQYF. Full variable domain (missing parts from reference TRBV7-9 and TRBJ2-3): DTGVSQNPRHKITKRGQNVTFRCDPISEHNRLYWYRQTLGQGPEFLTYFQNEAQLEKSRLLSDRFSAERPKGSFSTLEIQRTEQGDSAMYLCASSLEDFPDTQYFGPGTRLTVL.

This clone showed up just a few times. CDR3 bases: TGTGCCAGCAGCCCAATCCCCGGGGATGAGCAGTTCTTC. Its translation: CASSPIPGDEQFF. J is TRBJ2-1 and V is TRBV11-1; D might be TRBD2 (5 bases). V was trimmed by 5 bases and J by 8 bases, leaving 13 bases between them. From germline, CDR1 is SGHAT and CDR2 FQDESV (reference sequence). This CDR3 spans 13 amino acids.

The chain employs TRBV29-1 and TRBJ2-1; no firm D call. CDR1 SQVTM and CDR2 ANQGSEA come from the germline V gene. The V end was cut by 6 bases, the J end by 9 bases, with 15 bases between. The length of the CDR3 is 12 residues. The CDR3 here is CSVVSPGFEQFF. The DNA of the CDR3 is TGCAGCGTCGTTAGTCCGGGTTTTGAGCAGTTCTTC.

In the case of this clone: Other DNA sequences from this sample encode an identical CDR3 as well. The chain recombines TRBV6-5 with TRBJ1-2; possibly TRBD1 for D (6 bases). This CDR3 is built from 14 residues. Between the trimmed V and J ends, which lost 9 bases and 3 bases, there was a span of 17 bases. CDR1 and CDR2 from the germline V gene are MNHEY and SVGAGI. The CDR3 region has the DNA TGTGCCAGTTTCCACTGGGGGGGCGACTATGGCTACACCTTC. Its translation: CASFHWGGDYGYTF.

V gene TRBV29-1 combines with J gene TRBJ2-5; a possible D gene is TRBD2 (6 bases). The CDR3 runs 13 residues. Trimming took 3 bases from V and 4 from J, leaving 12 bases between them. Germline loops: CDR1 SQVTM, CDR2 ANQGSEA. The DNA for the CDR3 is TGCAGCGTTGACGGAGGGGTTTCAGAGACCCAGTACTTC. Protein product: CSVDGGVSETQYF. Full variable domain (rest looked up from reference TRBV29-1 and TRBJ2-5): SAVISQKPSRDICQRGTSLTIQCQVDSQVTMMFWYRQQPGQSLTLIATANQGSEATYESGFVIDKFPISRPNLTFSTLTVSNMSPEDSSIYLCSVDGGVSETQYFGPGTRLLVL.